Below, one T cell receptor (beta chain) is given with its context. One end of the junction fails to match germline, which may point to a read error. This entry belongs to a study of cytomegalovirus exposure and HLA in healthy donors. Germline V gene data show CDR1 as SGHRS and CDR2 as YFSETQ. This CDR3 contains 16 residues. Both 60 Vbeta primers and 13 Jbeta primers went into the PCR. Sequencing was performed with immunoSEQ multiplex PCR; in TCRdb, only in-frame clones are kept and a portion is missing. The repertoire holds 110,000 or so clones, with over 75% as singletons. The source of this sequence is a man between 18 and 35 years old in good health and CMV-seropositive. Sequencing was carried out using PBMCs. The chain combines TRBV5-1 with TRBJ2-6, with a weak D call TRBD1 (6 bases). DNA for the CDR3: TGCGCCAGCAGTTTGACGACAGGATCTGGGGCCAACGGCCTGACTTTC. This translates into CASSLTTGSGANGLTF.